This entry describes one T cell receptor beta chain. This sample was taken from a study of T-cell reconstitution after alpha-beta-depleted transplantation in children. Construction of the TCRbeta library involved unique molecular identifiers. TCRdb independently ran MiXCR on the PCR reads; one entry per CDR3 protein. In the table there are just over 70,000 distinct CDR3 sequences, 7.3% of which are singletons. The source of this sequence is a human donor who donated a stem cell graft to a child with acute lymphoblastic leukemia. The sequenced sample was PBMCs from the stem cell graft donor, obtained from the stem cell graft.

The CDR3 bases are TGCAGTGCTAGAGACTCGATAGCGGGGGAACCAGAGACCCAGTACTTC. Residues: CSARDSIAGEPETQYF. The chain employs TRBV20-1 and TRBJ2-5; 9 bases are shared with TRBD2. The germline V gene has CDR1 DFQATT and CDR2 SNEGSKA (reference sequence). The CDR3 extends over 16 amino acids. V dropped 0 bases and J dropped 4; count of bases not matched to a gene: 9.